Listed below are T cell receptor beta chains from one sample, sequenced in a study of blood T cell repertoires in COVID-19. Some clones are missing from TCRdb's copy, which holds only in-frame ones; the method was immunoSEQ multiplex PCR. The table includes about 70,000 clones, over 80% detected once. The sample taken for sequencing was peripheral blood. Receptors were obtained from a human donor in a cohort sampled during active COVID-19. The CDR3 runs from the conserved cysteine through the conserved F or W. Fields, in order: J gene, clone size, V gene, D gene, CDR3 DNA, CDR3 protein. A D gene is named only where the DNA matches it firmly. The listing skips clone size in some rows; elsewhere it reads once, few, many or a size class.

>TRBJ1-2|NA|TRBV28|TRBD1
TGTGCCAGCAGCTCGGGACAGGGGGGTGGCTACACCTTC
CASSSGQGGGYTF
>TRBJ2-1|NA|TRBV28|NA
TGTGCCAGCGGAATTTACAGTGAGCAGTTCTTC
CASGIYSEQFF
>TRBJ2-7|NA|TRBV9|NA
TGTGCCAGCAGCCCTAACCCATACGAGCAGTACTTC
CASSPNPYEQYF
>TRBJ2-7|once|TRBV6-5|NA
TGTGCCAGCGTACCCCCGGGGGGCCGCTACGAGCAGTACTTC
CASVPPGGRYEQYF
>TRBJ1-5|NA|TRBV30|TRBD1
TGTGCCTGGAGCTTAAGGGGGCAGGAGGATCAGCCCCAGCATTTT
CAWSLRGQEDQPQHF
>TRBJ2-7|once|TRBV6-5|TRBD1
TGTGCCAGCAGTACCCGGACAGGGATGTACGAGCAGTACTTC
CASSTRTGMYEQYF
>TRBJ1-5|NA|TRBV6-5|NA
TGTGCCGCCGAAGGGGAGGGAGTTGGCAATCAGCCCCAGCATTTT
CAAEGEGVGNQPQHF
>TRBJ1-6|NA|TRBV5-1|NA
TGCGCCAGCAGCTTAAGGACAGAAAATTCACCCCTCCACTTT
CASSLRTENSPLHF
>TRBJ2-1|NA|TRBV28|NA
TGTGCCAGCTATGGCTACCGTCGGGGTGAGCAGTTCTTC
CASYGYRRGEQFF
>TRBJ1-4|NA|TRBV28|NA
TGTGCCAGCAGTGGAGGGAGGGGAAGGGAAAAACTGTTTTTT
CASSGGRGREKLFF
>TRBJ2-1|NA|TRBV18|TRBD2
TGTGCCAGCTCACCCAGGGAGGGCGATGAGCAGTTCTTC
CASSPREGDEQFF
>TRBJ2-5|NA|TRBV5-1|TRBD2
TGCGCCAGCAGCCCAGCGGGGGGCGCGGAGACCCAGTACTTC
CASSPAGGAETQYF
>TRBJ2-1|NA|TRBV24-1|TRBD1
TGTGCCACCAGTGACCCGCCAGGGGGGACAGGGGGCCGTTATGAGCAGTTCTTC
CATSDPPGGTGGRYEQFF
>TRBJ2-7|NA|TRBV15|NA
TGTGCCACCAGCAGAGATACCTACTACGAGCAGTACTTC
CATSRDTYYEQYF
>TRBJ2-7|NA|TRBV28|NA
TGTGCCAGCAGTTTTATCCGGGAGCAGTACTTC
CASSFIREQYF
>TRBJ1-5|NA|TRBV11-2|TRBD1
TGTGCCAGCAGCCGGGACAGGGGGCATTTACAGCCCCAGCATTTT
CASSRDRGHLQPQHF
>TRBJ2-7|NA|TRBV6-5|NA
TGTGCCAGCAGCCGGGAAACAGGGTACGAGCAGTACTTC
CASSRETGYEQYF
>TRBJ2-7|NA|TRBV11-2|NA
TGTGCCAGCAGGAGCTCCGGTATCCGGCAGTACTTC
CASRSSGIRQYF
>TRBJ2-3|NA|TRBV5-1|TRBD2
TGCGCCAGCAGCCGGACTAGCACCCCAGATACGCAGTATTTT
CASSRTSTPDTQYF
>TRBJ1-5|NA|TRBV6-6|NA
TGTGCCAGCAGGTCGACGGGGGGCGCGAATCAGCCCCAGCATTTT
CASRSTGGANQPQHF
>TRBJ1-4|NA|TRBV7-2|NA
TGTGCCAGCAGCTTAGACCCCATGAATGCGGGAAAACTGTTTTTT
CASSLDPMNAGKLFF
>TRBJ2-1|NA|TRBV6-5|NA
TGTGCCAGCAGTAGACTCGGGGCCTACAATGAGCAGTTCTTC
CASSRLGAYNEQFF
>TRBJ1-3|once|TRBV3-1/TRBV3-2|NA
TGTGCCAGCAGCCAAACGGGGTCTGGAAACACCATATATTTT
CASSQTGSGNTIYF
>TRBJ2-3|NA|TRBV5-4|NA
TGTGCCAGCAGCTTGACGGGGGGCGGCACAGATACGCAGTATTTT
CASSLTGGGTDTQYF
>TRBJ2-3|NA|TRBV4-3|TRBD2
TGCGCCAGCAGCCAAGTAGGCGGGACTAGTTTGCATTTT
CASSQVGGTSLHF